This entry features one T cell receptor (beta chain) sequence. The target antigen is unknown. Here immunoSEQ multiplex PCR was the method, and the copy in TCRdb shows in-frame clones only, minus some. The sample consists of approximately 60,000 clones, 83% of them appearing once. This record belongs to a study of a mutant IDH1 vaccine in newly diagnosed glioma. Turning to the study itself: Once 4-6 weeks had passed after radiotherapy alone, vaccination started, or it started with temozolomide cycles. Those enrolled had earlier been treated with radiotherapy, temozolomide, or both, mostly both.

As for time point: week 47, end of study. All doses held 300 ug of mutant IDH1 20-mer peptide, with topical imiquimod. Deletions cut 0 bases from V and 2 bases from J, with 11 bases between. This CDR3 spans 16 amino acids. In germline, CDR1 is SGHTA, CDR2 FQGNSA. The source of this sequence is a man younger than 45 with glioma. Sequenced here: PBMCs, sampled from a glioma patient whose treatment included an IDH1 peptide vaccine. This chain links TRBV7-2 with TRBJ2-1, with D perhaps matching TRBD1 or TRBD2 (6 bases each). The CDR3 spells CASSLAGGLTYNEQFF. Here the CDR3 DNA reads TGTGCCAGCAGCTTAGCGGGGGGCCTTACCTACAATGAGCAGTTCTTC.